What follows describes a single T cell receptor beta chain. What it binds is unknown. These data come from a study of cytomegalovirus exposure and HLA in healthy donors. Overall study context: Within an early data release were about 85 million unique TCRs drawn from HLA-typed donors. Findings of the study overall: CMV serostatus alone was available as immune exposure information.

Primers included in the PCR were 60 Vbeta and 13 Jbeta primers. Libraries were prepared by immunoSEQ multiplex PCR; TCRdb keeps only in-frame clonotypes and omits some of them. The sample lists 150,000 to 200,000 clones, roughly 80% occurring once. The germline V gene has CDR1 LNHNV and CDR2 YYDKDF (reference sequence). Trimming pared 0 bases from V and 7 bases from J, leaving 15 bases between. CDR3 length equals 15 residues. While unrecorded immune exposures were likely, the donors were nominally healthy when sampled. The chain has TRBV15 and TRBJ1-2; no definite D call. The receptor was derived from a male donor in good health and CMV-seronegative. Input material: PBMCs. The CDR3 coding sequence is TGTGCCACCAGCAGAGAGCGGTTGGCAACTATTGGCTACACCTTC. Translating it yields CATSRERLATIGYTF. Together with reference TRBV15 and TRBJ1-2, the CDR3 gives the full variable domain: DAMVIQNPRYQVTQFGKPVTLSCSQTLNHNVMYWYQQKSSQAPKLLFHYYDKDFNNEADTPDNFQSRRPNTSFCFLDIRSPGLGDTAMYLCATSRERLATIGYTFGSGTRLTVV.